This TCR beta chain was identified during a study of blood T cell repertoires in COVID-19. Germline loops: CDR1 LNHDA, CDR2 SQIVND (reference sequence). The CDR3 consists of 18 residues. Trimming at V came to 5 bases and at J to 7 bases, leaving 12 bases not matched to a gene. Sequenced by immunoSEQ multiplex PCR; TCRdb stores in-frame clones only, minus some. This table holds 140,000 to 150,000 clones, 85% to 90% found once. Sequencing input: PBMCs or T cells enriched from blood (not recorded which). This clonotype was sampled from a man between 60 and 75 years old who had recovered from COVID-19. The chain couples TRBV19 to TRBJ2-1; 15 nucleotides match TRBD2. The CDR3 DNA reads TGTGCCAGTAGTCCGGGACTAGCGGGGGGCAGGGGTTGGAATGAGCAGTTCTTC. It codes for CASSPGLAGGRGWNEQFF.